These 21 T cell receptor beta chains share one sample of origin, sequenced in a study of CD8+ T cells in alopecia areata. RNA, once extracted, was reverse transcribed into cDNA for use as the sequencing template. Clones were sequenced by immunoSEQ multiplex PCR, and TCRdb holds only the in-frame ones, with some missing. The sample shows under 350,000 clones, more than 45% of them seen only once. Treatment described: oral pan-JAK inhibitor, 5-10 mg twice daily. The sample consisted of CD4+ T cells sorted from blood, taken at week 24, from a patient treated with tofacitinib. These receptors were obtained from a human donor with alopecia areata.

This sequence joins TRBV2 and TRBJ2-7, with no clear D. V dropped 3 bases and J dropped 2 bases, with 14 bases sitting between them. The CDR3 length is 15 residues. Germline CDR1 reads SNHLY; CDR2 reads FYNNEI. In DNA form, the CDR3 reads TGTGCCAGCAGTGACCCAGCAGGACGGACCTACGAGCAGTACTTC. Protein: CASSDPAGRTYEQYF. Looking up the rest from reference TRBV2 and TRBJ2-7 gives the full variable domain: EPEVTQTPSHQVTQMGQEVILRCVPISNHLYFYWYRQILGQKVEFLVSFYNNEISEKSEIFDDQFSVERPDGSNFTLKIRSTKLEDSAMYFCASSDPAGRTYEQYFGPGTRLTVT.

This clone has more than one count but fewer than ten. Here the CDR3 DNA reads TGTGCCAGCAGCAACGGGGCTAGCGGTAACAATGAGCAGTTCTTC. It is translated as CASSNGASGNNEQFF. The chain joins TRBV7-2 to TRBJ2-1; 7 bases are a match to TRBD2. Germline V gene lookup returns CDR1 SGHTA and CDR2 FQGNSA. The CDR3 has 15 residues. After removal of 5 bases from V and 5 bases from J, the junction contained 9 bases not matched to a gene.

V gene TRBV29-1 combines with J gene TRBJ2-7, with D possibly being TRBD1 or TRBD2 (5 bases each). The ends were cut back, 6 bases at V and 4 bases at J, with 13 bases in the middle. CDR1 and CDR2 (germline): SQVTM, ANQGSEA. The CDR3 has 12 residues. The chain's CDR3 is CSVGQGRYEQYF. The CDR3 DNA follows: TGCAGCGTGGGGCAGGGACGGTACGAGCAGTACTTC.

The CDR3 loop is CASSEARGAGYGYTF. The CDR3 bases are TGTGCCAGCAGTGAAGCGCGTGGGGCGGGCTATGGCTACACCTTC. V is TRBV6-1 and J is TRBJ1-2; perhaps TRBD1 as D (5 bases). V lost 0 bases and J 4 bases, leaving 12 bases between the germline ends. The CDR3 contains 15 residues. Germline CDR1 MNHNS, CDR2 SASEGT.

The chain uses TRBV29-1 and TRBJ1-2; TRBD1 aligns across 7 bases. The CDR3 loop spans 17 amino acids. With 7 bases clipped from V and 0 bases from J, the junction kept 17 bases outside the gene matches. Germline V lookup: CDR1 SQVTM, CDR2 ANQGSEA. CDR3 nucleotide sequence: TGCAGCGCTCCGACAGGGCTCAGGGCCCTAGCTAACTATGGCTACACCTTC. This encodes CSAPTGLRALANYGYTF.

V is TRBV5-1 and J is TRBJ1-1; 10 bases agree with TRBD1. Per germline, CDR1 SGHRS and CDR2 YFSETQ. This CDR3 comprises 16 residues. Trimming removed 4 bases from V and 1 base from J; junction bases left unmatched: 7. This CDR3 reads CASSDRDRGSNTEAFF. Written as DNA, the CDR3 is TGCGCCAGCAGCGACCGGGACAGGGGTTCGAACACTGAAGCTTTCTTT.

The gene calls are TRBV5-6 and TRBJ1-5, with a possible D match to TRBD1 (5 bases). The CDR3 length is 13 residues. V lost 4 bases and J lost 7, with 12 bases in between. Germline CDR1 SGHDT, CDR2 YYEEEE. CDR3 protein: CASSVGEEQPQHF. The DNA of the CDR3 is TGTGCCAGCAGCGTGGGGGAGGAACAGCCCCAGCATTTT.

This rearrangement joins TRBV6-5 to TRBJ2-5; D is unresolved. The CDR3 runs to 13 residues. Trimming removed 6 bases from V and 2 bases from J, with 10 bases in between. Germline loops: CDR1 MNHEY, CDR2 SVGAGI. The CDR3 coding sequence is TGTGCCAGCAGAGCAACCCGGCAAGAGACCCAGTACTTC. This encodes CASRATRQETQYF.

This clone showed up just a few times. The chain joins TRBV7-2 to TRBJ1-4; 7 bases line up with TRBD1. The V segment lost 6 bases and the J segment 4 bases; nucleotides outside the gene matches: 5. This CDR3 is 14 amino acids long. Germline V CDR1 and CDR2: SGHTA, FQGNSA. The CDR3 reads CASRRDSFNEKLFF. The CDR3 nucleotides read TGTGCCAGCAGGAGGGACAGCTTTAATGAAAAACTGTTTTTT.

V is TRBV10-3 and J is TRBJ2-3; possibly TRBD1 or TRBD2 for D (5 bases each). V was clipped by 0 bases and J by 3 bases, with 13 bases between them. The CDR3 consists of 16 residues. Germline V lookup: CDR1 ENHRY, CDR2 SYGVKD. CDR3 nucleotide sequence: TGTGCCATCAGTGAGTCAGGGACGCCTAGGACAGATACGCAGTATTTT. Translation gives CAISESGTPRTDTQYF.

This clone was detected ten times or more. The DNA is omitted, as the CDR3 cannot be located on it reliably, and the CDR3 follows TCRdb's listing. CDR3 sequence reads: CASILGNTEAFF. J is TRBJ1-1 and V is TRBV28. 12 amino acids form the CDR3, both terminal residues included. Germline CDR1 is MDHEN and CDR2 is SYDVKM.

V and J are TRBV9 and TRBJ2-1; D assignment may be TRBD1 or TRBD2 (6 bases each). Trimming pared 0 bases from V and 4 bases from J, leaving 17 bases between. The CDR3 is made up of 17 amino acids. CDR1 and CDR2 (germline): SGDLS, YYNGEE. This CDR3 reads CASSVEGGGLPYNEQFF. CDR3 coding DNA: TGTGCCAGCAGCGTAGAAGGAGGGGGGCTCCCTTACAATGAGCAGTTCTTC.

The rearrangement uses TRBV9 and TRBJ2-2; possible D gene TRBD2, 5 bases. This CDR3 has 15 amino acids. Germline V lookup: CDR1 SGDLS, CDR2 YYNGEE. V was trimmed by 0 bases and J by 5 bases, leaving 11 bases between them. CDR3 nucleotide sequence: TGTGCCAGCAGCGTAGGGACCCGCGGGACCGGGGAGCTGTTTTTT. This codes for CASSVGTRGTGELFF.

This chain uses TRBV5-1 with TRBJ2-5; 7 bases align to TRBD2. The germline V gene has CDR1 SGHRS and CDR2 YFSETQ. This CDR3 has 15 residues. J lost 1 base, V lost 0 bases, and 3 bases had no gene match. CDR3 residues: CASSLGDYRQETQYF. In DNA form, the CDR3 reads TGCGCCAGCAGCTTGGGGGACTACCGCCAAGAGACCCAGTACTTC.

The chain carries TRBV7-2 and TRBJ2-3; D gene uncertain. The CDR3 loop spans 11 amino acids. The germline V and J ends were trimmed by 7 bases and 1 base, with 3 bases remaining between them. CDR1 is SGHTA and CDR2 is FQGNSA in the germline V gene. The CDR3 sequence: CASTRTDTQYF. The CDR3 coding sequence is TGTGCCAGCACGCGCACAGATACGCAGTATTTT.

This clone has just a few counts. This chain connects TRBV7-2 to TRBJ2-3, with 7 bases aligning to TRBD2. CDR1 is SGHTA and CDR2 is FQGNSA in the germline V gene. The CDR3 runs 15 residues. Trimming cost V 1 base and J 6 bases; bases outside gene matches: 7. The CDR3 region has the DNA TGTGCCAGCAGCTTAGTCTACGGACTAGAGGATACGCAGTATTTT. It translates to CASSLVYGLEDTQYF.

CDR3 nucleotide sequence: TGCGCCAGCAGACTGTGGACTAGCGGGCAAGAGACCCAGTACTTC. It translates to CASRLWTSGQETQYF. The genes are TRBV23-1 and TRBJ2-5; 11 bases line up with TRBD2. TRBV23-1 is an open reading frame whose function is uncertain. J gave up 2 bases and V 6 bases, and 5 bases lay outside the gene matches. The length of the CDR3 is 15 residues.

The chain joins TRBV7-2 to TRBJ2-4; possible D gene TRBD2, 5 bases. From germline, CDR1 is SGHTA and CDR2 FQGNSA. There are 16 residues in the CDR3. Trimming took off 3 bases at V and 6 bases at J, with 18 bases between the two ends. For the CDR3, the DNA is TGTGCCAGCAGCTTGGACGGGGATAAGGGAGTAAACATTCAGTACTTC. Translated, it gives CASSLDGDKGVNIQYF.

The V call is TRBV5-1, the J call TRBJ2-2; a weak D match, TRBD1 (5 bases). Germline CDR1 reads SGHRS; CDR2 reads YFSETQ. The CDR3 has 15 amino acids. V lost 4 bases, J lost 0 bases, and 10 bases lay in between. CDR3 sequence: CASSPRQPNTGELFF. The CDR3, as DNA: TGCGCCAGCAGCCCCCGACAGCCGAACACCGGGGAGCTGTTTTTT. The full variable domain, with the rest looked up from reference TRBV5-1 and TRBJ2-2, is KAGVTQTPRYLIKTRGQQVTLSCSPISGHRSVSWYQQTPGQGLQFLFEYFSETQRNKGNFPGRFSGRQFSNSRSEMNVSTLELGDSALYLCASSPRQPNTGELFFGEGSRLTVL.

This clone was detected only a few times. The V gene is TRBV19, the J gene TRBJ1-1; D remains unclear. The CDR3 covers 13 residues. Per germline, CDR1 LNHDA and CDR2 SQIVND (reference sequence). V lost 5 bases and J lost 0, with 7 bases in between. CDR3 protein: CASSHQMNTEAFF. The CDR3 bases are TGTGCCAGTAGTCACCAGATGAACACTGAAGCTTTCTTT.

The chain couples TRBV30 to TRBJ1-2; TRBD1 aligns across 7 bases. In germline, CDR1 is GTSNPN, CDR2 SVGIG (reference sequence). CDR3 size: 14 residues. V shed 2 bases, J shed 6 bases, and the junction held 9 bases outside the gene matches. CDR3 sequence: CAWSFTGTADGYTF. The DNA of the CDR3 is TGTGCCTGGAGTTTTACCGGGACAGCGGATGGCTACACCTTC.